This T cell receptor beta chain stems from a study of blood T cell repertoires in COVID-19. Background on the study: Spain, Italy and the United States supplied samples that represented acute and convalescent COVID-19.

Per germline, CDR1 SGHRS and CDR2 YFSETQ. The CDR3 runs to 17 residues. The V gene end was trimmed by 0 bases and the J gene end by 0 bases; junction bases not matched to a gene: 8. As handled by the study authors: Estimates of nucleated cell counts were drawn from the amplification of reference gene primers. Profiling relied on immunoSEQ multiplex PCR, and the TCRdb table lists in-frame clones only, not all of them. The DNA was the basis for D and trimming; V, J and clone size are from that table. The top ten clones hold approximately 9.8% of a sample with 85,000 to 120,000 clones, roughly 80% of them seen once.

The sample consisted of peripheral blood. The rearrangement links TRBV5-1 to TRBJ1-1; 7 bases line up with TRBD1. This clonotype was sampled from a man in his fifties or sixties with active or convalescent COVID-19. Here the CDR3 DNA reads TGCGCCAGCAGCTTGGCCGGAGGGGGCACAGTGAACACTGAAGCTTTCTTT. It encodes CASSLAGGGTVNTEAFF.